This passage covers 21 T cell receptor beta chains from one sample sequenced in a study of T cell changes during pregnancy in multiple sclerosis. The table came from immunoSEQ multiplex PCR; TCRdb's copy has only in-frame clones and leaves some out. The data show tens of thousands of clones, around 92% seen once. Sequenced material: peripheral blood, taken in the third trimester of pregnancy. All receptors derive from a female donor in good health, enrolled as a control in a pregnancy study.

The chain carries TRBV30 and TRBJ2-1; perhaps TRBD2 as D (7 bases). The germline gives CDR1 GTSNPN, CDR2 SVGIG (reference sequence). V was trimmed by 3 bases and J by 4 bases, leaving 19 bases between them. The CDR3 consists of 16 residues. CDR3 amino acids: CAWRAPGRGNYNEQFF. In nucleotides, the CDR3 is TGTGCCTGGAGGGCCCCGGGGAGGGGGAATTACAATGAGCAGTTCTTC.

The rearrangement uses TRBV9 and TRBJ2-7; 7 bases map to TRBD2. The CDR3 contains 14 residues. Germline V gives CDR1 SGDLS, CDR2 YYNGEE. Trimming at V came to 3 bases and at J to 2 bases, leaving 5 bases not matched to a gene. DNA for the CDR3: TGTGCCAGCAGCGAGGCAGCGGGAACCTACGAGCAGTACTTC. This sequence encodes CASSEAAGTYEQYF.

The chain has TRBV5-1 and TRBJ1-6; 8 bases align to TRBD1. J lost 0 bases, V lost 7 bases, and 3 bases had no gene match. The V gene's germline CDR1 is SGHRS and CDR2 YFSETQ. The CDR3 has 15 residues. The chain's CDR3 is CASRQGFSYNSPLHF. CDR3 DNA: TGCGCCAGCCGACAGGGGTTCTCCTATAATTCACCCCTCCACTTT.

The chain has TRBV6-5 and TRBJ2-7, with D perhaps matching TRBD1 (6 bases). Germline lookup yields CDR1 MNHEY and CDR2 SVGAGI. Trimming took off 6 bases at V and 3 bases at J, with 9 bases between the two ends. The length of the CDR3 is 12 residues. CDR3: CASRQQGYEQYF. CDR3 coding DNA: TGTGCCAGCAGGCAACAGGGCTACGAGCAGTACTTC.

This CDR3 is CASSLVSSGANVLTF. The CDR3 DNA sequence: TGTGCCAGCAGCTTAGTTAGCTCTGGGGCCAACGTCCTGACTTTC. The V and J genes are TRBV11-2 and TRBJ2-6; no definite D call. The CDR3 sequence is 15 residues long. Trimming removed 1 base from V and 0 bases from J, with 4 bases in between. The germline V gene has CDR1 SGHAT and CDR2 FQNNGV.

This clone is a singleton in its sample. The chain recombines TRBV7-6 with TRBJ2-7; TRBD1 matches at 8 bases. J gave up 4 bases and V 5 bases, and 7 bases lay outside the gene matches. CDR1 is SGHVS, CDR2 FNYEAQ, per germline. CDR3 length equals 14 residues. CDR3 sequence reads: CASSPDRGWYEQYF. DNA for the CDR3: TGTGCCAGCAGCCCAGACAGGGGTTGGTACGAGCAGTACTTC.

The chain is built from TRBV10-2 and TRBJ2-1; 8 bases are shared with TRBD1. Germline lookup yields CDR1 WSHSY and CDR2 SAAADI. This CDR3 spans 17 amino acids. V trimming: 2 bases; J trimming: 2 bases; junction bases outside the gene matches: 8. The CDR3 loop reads CASSEPGTTGAYNEQFF. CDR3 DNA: TGCGCCAGCAGTGAGCCGGGCACGACAGGGGCCTACAATGAGCAGTTCTTC.

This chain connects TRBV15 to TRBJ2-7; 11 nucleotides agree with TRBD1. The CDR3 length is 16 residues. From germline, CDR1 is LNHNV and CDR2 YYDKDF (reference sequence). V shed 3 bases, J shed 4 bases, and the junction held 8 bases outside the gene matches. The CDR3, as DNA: TGTGCCACCAGCAGTTTTCCGCGGGACAGGGGGTACGAGCAGTACTTC. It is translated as CATSSFPRDRGYEQYF.

The CDR3 loop is CSAGRAYEQYF. The CDR3 region has the DNA TGCAGTGCAGGGCGGGCATACGAGCAGTACTTC. V and J are TRBV20-1 and TRBJ2-7, with D tentatively TRBD2 (5 bases). Trimming cost V 6 bases and J 4 bases, with 10 bases left between them. This CDR3 is built from 11 residues. Germline CDR1 DFQATT, CDR2 SNEGSKA (reference sequence).

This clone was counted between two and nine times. In DNA form, the CDR3 reads TGTGCCACAAGCGAGGCGGGTGAAGCTTTCTTT. This codes for CATSEAGEAFF. The V call is TRBV28, the J call TRBJ1-1; unclear D gene. The V end was cut by 10 bases, the J end by 7 bases, with 13 bases between. CDR3 length equals 11 residues. Germline loops: CDR1 MDHEN, CDR2 SYDVKM.

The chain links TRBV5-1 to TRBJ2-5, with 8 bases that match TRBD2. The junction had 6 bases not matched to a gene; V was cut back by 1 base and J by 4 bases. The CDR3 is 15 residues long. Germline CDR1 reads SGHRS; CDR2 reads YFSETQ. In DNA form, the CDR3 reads TGCGCCAGCAGCTTGTACAGCGGGAGTGGAGAGACCCAGTACTTC. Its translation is CASSLYSGSGETQYF.

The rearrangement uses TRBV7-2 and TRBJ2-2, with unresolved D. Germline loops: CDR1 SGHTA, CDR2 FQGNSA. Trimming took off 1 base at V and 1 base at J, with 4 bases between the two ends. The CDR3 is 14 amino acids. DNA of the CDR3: TGTGCCAGCAGCTTAGTCAAGAACACCGGGGAGCTGTTTTTT. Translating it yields CASSLVKNTGELFF. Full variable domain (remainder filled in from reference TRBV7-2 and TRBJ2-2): GAGVSQSPSNKVTEKGKDVELRCDPISGHTALYWYRQSLGQGLEFLIYFQGNSAPDKSGLPSDRFSAERTGGSVSTLTIQRTQQEDSAVYLCASSLVKNTGELFFGEGSRLTVL.

CDR3 protein: CASSQGQRNEKLFF. The CDR3 DNA reads as TGTGCCAGCAGCCAGGGACAGCGGAATGAAAAACTGTTTTTT. The chain couples TRBV5-4 to TRBJ1-4; 7 bases fit TRBD1. The CDR3 contains 14 residues. The trim removed 4 bases at V and 5 bases at J, leaving 5 bases unmatched. Germline V gene lookup returns CDR1 SGHNT and CDR2 YYREEE (reference sequence).

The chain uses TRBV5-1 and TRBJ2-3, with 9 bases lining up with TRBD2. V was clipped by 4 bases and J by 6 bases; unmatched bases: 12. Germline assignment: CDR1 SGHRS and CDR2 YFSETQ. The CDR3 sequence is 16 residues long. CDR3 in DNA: TGCGCCAGCAGCGTTAGCGGGGGCGCCTCGTTGGATACGCAGTATTTT. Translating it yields CASSVSGGASLDTQYF.

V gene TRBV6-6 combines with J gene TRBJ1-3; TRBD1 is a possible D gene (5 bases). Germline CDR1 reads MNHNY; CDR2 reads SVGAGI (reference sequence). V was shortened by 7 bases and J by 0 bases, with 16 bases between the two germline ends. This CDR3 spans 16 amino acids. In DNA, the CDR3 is TGTGCCAGCAAAACTCACAGGAGCCTCTCTGGAAACACCATATATTTT. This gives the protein CASKTHRSLSGNTIYF.

The chain's CDR3 is CAWSPVGRGTDTQYF. The CDR3 nucleotides are TGTGCCTGGAGTCCCGTTGGGCGGGGCACAGATACGCAGTATTTT. The rearrangement joins TRBV30 to TRBJ2-3; the D gene is possibly TRBD2 (5 bases). V shed 2 bases and J shed 1 base, with 13 bases lying between them. Germline CDR1 GTSNPN, CDR2 SVGIG (reference sequence). The CDR3 sequence is 15 residues long.

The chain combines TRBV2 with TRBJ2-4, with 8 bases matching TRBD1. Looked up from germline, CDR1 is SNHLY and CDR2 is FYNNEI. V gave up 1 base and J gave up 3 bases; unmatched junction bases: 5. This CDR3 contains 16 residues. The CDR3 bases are TGTGCCAGCAGTGAAGGGGGGACAGGCGACAAAAACATTCAGTACTTC. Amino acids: CASSEGGTGDKNIQYF.

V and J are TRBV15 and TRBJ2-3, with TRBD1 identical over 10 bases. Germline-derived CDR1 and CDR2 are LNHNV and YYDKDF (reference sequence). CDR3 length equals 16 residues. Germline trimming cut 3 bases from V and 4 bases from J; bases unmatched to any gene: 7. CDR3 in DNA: TGTGCCACCAGCAGTGGGACAGGGGTGGACGCAGATACGCAGTATTTT. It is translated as CATSSGTGVDADTQYF.

The CDR3 is CASSITGQRDGYTF. For the CDR3, the DNA is TGTGCCAGTAGTATTACCGGCCAGCGGGATGGCTACACCTTC. The V gene is TRBV19, the J gene TRBJ1-2; D call uncertain. Germline V gives CDR1 LNHDA, CDR2 SQIVND (reference sequence). The CDR3 consists of 14 residues. Trimming took off 3 bases at V and 6 bases at J, with 14 bases between the two ends.

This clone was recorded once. The CDR3 loop reads CASSLYQGRYEQYF. As DNA, the CDR3 is TGTGCCAGCAGTTTATACCAGGGGAGATACGAGCAGTACTTC. The chain recombines TRBV28 with TRBJ2-7; the D gene is possibly TRBD1 (6 bases). In germline, CDR1 is MDHEN, CDR2 SYDVKM. Trimming cost V 1 base and J 4 bases, with 11 bases left between them. The CDR3 sequence is 14 residues long.

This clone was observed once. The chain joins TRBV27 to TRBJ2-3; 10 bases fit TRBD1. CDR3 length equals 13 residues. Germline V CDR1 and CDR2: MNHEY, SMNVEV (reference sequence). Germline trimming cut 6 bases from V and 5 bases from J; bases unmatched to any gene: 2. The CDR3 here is CASSRTGGDTQYF. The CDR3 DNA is TGTGCCAGCAGCCGGACAGGGGGAGATACGCAGTATTTT.